The 5 T cell receptor beta chains below come from one sample, sequenced in a study of T-cell memory formation after mild COVID-19. TCRdb re-derived calls from the 5' RACE reads in MiXCR, one entry per CDR3 protein. The sample has hundreds of thousands of distinct CDR3 sequences, about a fifth seen once; the top ten hold around an eighth. Input material: PBMCs or a T cell subset sorted from them (not recorded which). These receptors originate from an adult woman who had mild COVID-19 (a few samples of this study predate the infection). Cell type and time point are not known.

The chain employs TRBV7-9 and TRBJ2-7; either TRBD1 or TRBD2 may fit D (8 bases each). This CDR3 contains 16 residues. The V end lost 1 base, the J end lost 0 bases, and 13 bases lay between the germline ends. CDR1 is SEHNR and CDR2 is FQNEAQ in the germline V gene (reference sequence). In DNA form, the CDR3 reads TGTGCCAGCAGCTTAGTAGCGGGACAGGCCTCCTACGAGCAGTACTTC. Its protein is CASSLVAGQASYEQYF.

This chain joins TRBV7-6 and TRBJ1-6, with 10 bases matching TRBD1. The CDR3 has 17 residues. The J segment lost 1 base and the V segment lost 1 base, leaving 1 base of the junction unmatched. CDR1 and CDR2 from the germline V gene are SGHVS and FNYEAQ. CDR3 sequence (DNA): TGTGCCAGCAGCTTAGGGGACAGGGGATCCTATAATTCACCCCTCCACTTT. Its protein is CASSLGDRGSYNSPLHF.

This clonotype was seen a few times. V is TRBV7-9 and J is TRBJ1-1; D remains unclear. The CDR3 has 14 amino acids. The germline V gene encodes CDR1 SEHNR and CDR2 FQNEAQ (reference sequence). The V end lost 5 bases, the J end lost 4 bases, and 14 bases lay between the germline ends. The CDR3 is CASSREVAVTEAFF. CDR3 nucleotide sequence: TGTGCCAGCAGCCGCGAGGTGGCTGTCACTGAAGCTTTCTTT.

V gene TRBV3-1 combines with J gene TRBJ2-1; TRBD2 matches 7 bases. Losses at the gene ends were 1 base for V and 10 bases for J; bases not matched to a gene: 4. CDR3 length: 13 amino acids. CDR1 and CDR2 from the germline V gene are LGHDT and YNNKEL (reference sequence). As DNA, the CDR3 is TGTGCCAGCAGCCAAGTGCGAGCGGGGGAGCAGTTCTTC. As protein: CASSQVRAGEQFF.

This sequence joins TRBV6-1 and TRBJ2-3; D possibly corresponds to TRBD1 (6 bases). The CDR3 consists of 14 residues. In germline, CDR1 is MNHNS, CDR2 SASEGT. Trimming left V 4 bases short and J 3 bases short, with 11 bases between. The CDR3 DNA follows: TGTGCCAGCAGTGTACAGGGATGGACAGATACGCAGTATTTT. Its translation: CASSVQGWTDTQYF.